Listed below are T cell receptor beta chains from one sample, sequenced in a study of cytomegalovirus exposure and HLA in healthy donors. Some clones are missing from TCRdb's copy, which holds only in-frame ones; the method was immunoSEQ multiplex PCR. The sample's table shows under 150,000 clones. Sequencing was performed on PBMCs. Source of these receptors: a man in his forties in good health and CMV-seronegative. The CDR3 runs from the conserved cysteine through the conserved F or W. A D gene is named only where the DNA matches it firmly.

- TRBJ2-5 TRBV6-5 TGTGCCAGCAGTACCACCTCGGGATCTGTGGAGACCCAGTACTTC CASSTTSGSVETQYF
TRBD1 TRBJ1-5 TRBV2 TGTGCCAGCAGTGAGGGGGACAGGGTCGGTCAGCCCCAGCATTTT CASSEGDRVGQPQHF
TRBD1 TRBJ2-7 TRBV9 TGTGCCAGCAGCGTGGGGACAGGGGCCTACGAGCAGTACTTC CASSVGTGAYEQYF
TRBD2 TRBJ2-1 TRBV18 TGTGCCAGCTCAACTCCGAGACTAGCGGGGGCCGGGGGGCAGTTCTTC CASSTPRLAGAGGQFF
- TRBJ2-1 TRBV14 TGTGCCAGCAGCCCCAGCTCGGGGGGCCGCAATGAGCAGTTCTTC CASSPSSGGRNEQFF
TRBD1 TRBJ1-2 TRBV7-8 TGTGCCAGCAGCTTAGCGCCGGGACAGGGTATCGATGGCTACACCTTC CASSLAPGQGIDGYTF
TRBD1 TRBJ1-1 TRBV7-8 TGTGCCAGCAGCTTAGTTGGACAGGGGGCCGGGGCTTTCTTT CASSLVGQGAGAFF
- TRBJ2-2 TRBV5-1 TGCGCCAGCCTCCCAGCGGACACCGGGGAGCTGTTTTTT CASLPADTGELFF
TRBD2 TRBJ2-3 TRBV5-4 TGTGCCAGCAGCTCTAGCGGGGGTGGGGATACGCAGTATTTT CASSSSGGGDTQYF
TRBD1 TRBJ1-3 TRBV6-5 TGTGCCAGCAGTTACTCTCGACAGGGGACTGGAAACACCATATATTTT CASSYSRQGTGNTIYF
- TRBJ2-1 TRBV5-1 TGCGCCAGCAGCTTGGCAGGGGTAGGTTACAATGAGCAGTTCTTC CASSLAGVGYNEQFF
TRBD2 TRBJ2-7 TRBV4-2 TGTGCCAGCAGCCACCTCAACCCGGGGGGAACCTACGAGCAGTACTTC CASSHLNPGGTYEQYF
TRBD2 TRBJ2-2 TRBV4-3 TGCGCCAGCAGCGGATCGTCTAGCGGGGGGGGTGGGGAGCTGTTTTTT CASSGSSSGGGGELFF
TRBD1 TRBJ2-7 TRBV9 TGTGCCAGCAGCGAGCGACAGGGGGCTCGTGAGCAGTACTTC CASSERQGAREQYF
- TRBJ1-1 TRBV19 TGTGCCAGTAGTGGCAGTATGAACACTGAAGCTTTCTTT CASSGSMNTEAFF
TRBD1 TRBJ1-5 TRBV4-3 TGCGCCAGCAGCCAAGATACAGGGGGCTTCGATCAGCCCCAGCATTTT CASSQDTGGFDQPQHF
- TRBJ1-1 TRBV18 TGTGCCAGCTCACCACCAAACGGCGGGGGGGCGCGGACTGAAGCTTTCTTT CASSPPNGGGARTEAFF
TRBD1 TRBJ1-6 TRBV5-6 TGTGCCAGCAGCCCTGTCGGAGGGGGCGATAATTCACCCCTCCACTTT CASSPVGGGDNSPLHF
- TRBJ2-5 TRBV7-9 TGTGCCAGCAGCTTCTCTCAGGGGCAAGAGACCCAGTACTTC CASSFSQGQETQYF
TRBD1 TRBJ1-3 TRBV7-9 TGTGCCAGCAGCCCTCGGGACAGCCGGGTTGGTTTT CASSPRDSRVGF
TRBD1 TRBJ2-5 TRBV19 TGTGCCAGTAGAGGGACAGGGGGCAAAGAGACCCAGTACTTC CASRGTGGKETQYF
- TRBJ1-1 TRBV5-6 TGTGCCAGCAGCCAGCTACCGGGGGCTGAAGCTTTCTTT CASSQLPGAEAFF
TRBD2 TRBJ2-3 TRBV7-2 TGTGCCAGCAGCTTACGGGGCGGGGGGGGAACAGATACGCAGTATTTT CASSLRGGGGTDTQYF
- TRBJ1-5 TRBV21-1 TGTGCCAGCAGAAGGGTCTCTAGAGGAGGGGCTGCACGAGTCTGTAATCAGCCCCAGCATTTT CASRRVSRGGAARVCNQPQHF
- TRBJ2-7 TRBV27 TGTGCCAGCAGTCGTCAGGGGGAGGCCTACGAGCAGTACTTC CASSRQGEAYEQYF